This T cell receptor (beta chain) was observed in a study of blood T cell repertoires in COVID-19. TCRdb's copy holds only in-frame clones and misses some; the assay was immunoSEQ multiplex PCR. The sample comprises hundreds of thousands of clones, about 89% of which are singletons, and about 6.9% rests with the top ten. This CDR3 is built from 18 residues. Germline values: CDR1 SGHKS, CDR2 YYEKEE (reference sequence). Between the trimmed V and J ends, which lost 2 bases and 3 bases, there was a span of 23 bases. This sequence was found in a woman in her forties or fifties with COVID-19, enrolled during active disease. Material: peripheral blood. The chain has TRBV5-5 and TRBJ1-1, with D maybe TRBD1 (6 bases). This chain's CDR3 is CASSFVGRGLGADTEAFF. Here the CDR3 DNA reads TGTGCCAGCAGCTTTGTCGGGCGGGGGCTTGGGGCGGACACTGAAGCTTTCTTT.